This T cell receptor (beta chain) was obtained from a study of OX40 agonist ivuxolimab in advanced cancers. Study at large: Partial response was recorded in three patients: one hepatocellular carcinoma and two cutaneous melanoma cases. Study-wide results and limits: Clonal expansion from baseline to week 6 occurred in both CD4+ and CD8+ T cells.

Autoimmune disease history or systemic immunosuppression led to patient exclusion. The CDR3 loop spans 12 amino acids. V lost 4 bases and J lost 5, with 7 bases in between. From germline, CDR1 is SGHDT and CDR2 YYEEEE. Sequencing used immunoSEQ multiplex PCR; TCRdb keeps in-frame clones, though not all of them. The sample lists 50,000 to 65,000 clones, approximately 86% occurring once. As for this clone: Its matching antigen is unknown.

The rearrangement links TRBV5-6 to TRBJ1-5; no clear D gene. The sample was CD4+ or CD8+ T cells sorted from blood, taken in a trial of the OX40 agonist ivuxolimab. The sequence was collected from an adult with an advanced solid tumor such as melanoma, head and neck, liver or kidney cancer. This CDR3 is CASSLTDQPQHF. The CDR3 coding sequence is TGTGCCAGCAGCCTGACGGATCAGCCCCAGCATTTT.